This T cell receptor (beta chain) is from a study of blood T cells in healthy people across ages. Study as a whole: Per two T cells, template switching captured roughly one barcoded beta molecule. General study points: It was the long-lived donors that had more naive CD4+ cells and higher diversity than aged donors.

Caucasian, healthy and from Russia, the donors were aged between roughly 6 and 95. Each donor had 8 to 10 milliliters of peripheral blood drawn. CDR3 length: 13 amino acids. V was pared by 3 bases and J by 6 bases, with 10 bases between. Germline CDR1 is SGHRS and CDR2 is YFSETQ. For the second PCR, which ran for about 7 to 12 cycles, a sample-barcoded 5' primer and a J-beta primer mix were used. TCRdb recomputed calls from the 5' RACE reads with MiXCR, one row per CDR3 protein. The sample holds fewer than 750,000 distinct CDR3 sequences; more than 45% are singletons and the top ten take approximately 12%. Turning to this clonotype: Its target is not known. A much larger clone lies a single base off, so this may be a read error.

This sequence was found in a woman older than 75 in good health. Sequences were obtained from blood. The rearrangement joins TRBV5-1 to TRBJ1-5; perhaps TRBD1 as D (5 bases). The CDR3 sequence: CASSWDDSQPQHF. In DNA form, the CDR3 reads TGCGCCAGCAGCTGGGACGACAGTCAGCCCCAGCATTTT.